Below, 11 T cell receptor beta chains from the same sample are listed, as sequenced in a study of T cell repertoires in cytomegalovirus infection. Each CDR3 protein gets one entry after TCRdb re-called the reads with MiXCR. Found here are nearly 650,000 distinct CDR3 sequences, 24% of them singletons; the top ten hold roughly 8%. Input material: CD8+ T cells from PBMCs. The receptor source for this set is a human donor in good health (CMV status not recorded). Some clones in this sample may be carry-over from other donors' samples.

In this sample, this clonotype turned up many times. The chain couples TRBV7-6 to TRBJ2-7; D gene unclear. Germline V lookup: CDR1 SGHVS, CDR2 FNYEAQ. Trimming cost V 4 bases and J 0 bases, with 7 bases left between them. CDR3 length: 13 amino acids. The CDR3 is CASSSSSSYEQYF. The DNA for the CDR3 is TGTGCCAGCAGCTCCTCAAGCTCCTACGAGCAGTACTTC.

The chain couples TRBV7-9 to TRBJ1-1; 8 bases are shared with TRBD1. Looked up from germline, CDR1 is SEHNR and CDR2 is FQNEAQ (reference sequence). Losses at the gene ends were 6 bases for V and 0 bases for J; bases not matched to a gene: 3. CDR3 length: 14 residues. The CDR3 region has the DNA TGTGCCAGCAGACTACAGGGGGTGAACACTGAAGCTTTCTTT. Translated: CASRLQGVNTEAFF.

Turning to this clonotype: The junction departs from germline at one end; a sequencing error may be responsible. The chain is built from TRBV4-3 and TRBJ1-1; 8 positions agree with TRBD1. Per the germline V gene, CDR1 is LGHNA and CDR2 is YSLEER. The CDR3 loop spans 15 amino acids. The CDR3 DNA reads TGCACCAGCAGCCAAACACAGGGGGGGAACACTGAAGCTTTCTTT. Encoded protein: CTSSQTQGGNTEAFF.

This clonotype was found many times. The rearrangement uses TRBV6-6 and TRBJ1-5; D is perhaps TRBD1 (5 bases). Trimming cost V 2 bases and J 1 base, with 12 bases left between them. The CDR3 totals 16 residues. Per germline, CDR1 MNHNY and CDR2 SVGAGI (reference sequence). DNA for the CDR3: TGTGCCAGCAGTTACACGGGACCCACCAGCAATCAGCCCCAGCATTTT. This encodes CASSYTGPTSNQPQHF.

This clonotype was detected many times. The chain uses TRBV7-2 and TRBJ1-2; 10 positions agree with TRBD1. The J segment lost 2 bases and the V segment lost 4 bases, leaving 1 base of the junction unmatched. Germline lookup yields CDR1 SGHTA and CDR2 FQGNSA. The CDR3 extends over 14 amino acids. For the CDR3, the DNA is TGTGCCAGCAGCTCGGGACAGGGGAACTATGGCTACACCTTC. Protein sequence: CASSSGQGNYGYTF.

Only a few counts were recorded for this clonotype. V and J are TRBV28 and TRBJ1-1; 7 nucleotides align to TRBD1. The CDR3 is 15 amino acids. The V gene's germline CDR1 is MDHEN and CDR2 SYDVKM. V gave up 4 bases and J gave up 4 bases; unmatched junction bases: 9. The DNA of the CDR3 is TGTGCCAGCAGTTACTACGACAGGGCAAGCACTGAAGCTTTCTTT. The encoded protein is CASSYYDRASTEAFF. Complete variable domain (other parts from reference TRBV28 and TRBJ1-1): DVKVTQSSRYLVKRTGEKVFLECVQDMDHENMFWYRQDPGLGLRLIYFSYDVKMKEKGDIPEGYSVSREKKERFSLILESASTNQTSMYLCASSYYDRASTEAFFGQGTRLTVV.

This chain links TRBV28 with TRBJ2-3; 9 bases match TRBD2. This CDR3 region has 15 residues. The V segment lost 5 bases and the J segment 9 bases; nucleotides outside the gene matches: 12. Germline CDR1 is MDHEN and CDR2 is SYDVKM. The CDR3 reads CASSLRALAGETQYF. In nucleotides, the CDR3 is TGTGCCAGCAGTCTTAGGGCCTTAGCGGGGGAGACGCAGTATTTT.

Comments on this clonotype: One base away lies a much larger clone, so this may be a sequencing read error. The chain joins TRBV7-2 to TRBJ1-2, with D hard to call. Germline values: CDR1 SGHTA, CDR2 FQGNSA. The CDR3 covers 14 residues. The CDR3 region is CASSAIASNFGYTF. CDR3 in DNA: TGTGCCAGCAGCGCTATTGCCTCTAACTTTGGCTACACCTTC.

This clonotype came up a few times. V is TRBV7-9 and J is TRBJ2-7, with D maybe TRBD1 (5 bases). The CDR3 sequence is 14 residues long. Germline loops: CDR1 SEHNR, CDR2 FQNEAQ (reference sequence). V lost 4 bases and J lost 2, with 12 bases in between. Here the CDR3 reads CASSSGRAPYEQYF. CDR3 nucleotides: TGTGCCAGCAGCTCTGGCAGGGCCCCCTACGAGCAGTACTTC.

The V call is TRBV28, the J call TRBJ1-2; TRBD1 matches 8 bases. V was pared by 5 bases and J by 6 bases, with 5 bases of the junction left unmatched. This CDR3 has 13 residues. Germline V lookup: CDR1 MDHEN, CDR2 SYDVKM. The CDR3 here is CASSQRQGNGYTF. The DNA for the CDR3 is TGTGCCAGCAGTCAGCGACAGGGGAATGGCTACACCTTC.

This clonotype occurred a few times. This rearrangement joins TRBV12-3 or TRBV12-4 to TRBJ2-7, with a weak D call TRBD2 (7 bases). The V end lost 3 bases, the J end lost 5 bases, and 14 bases lay between the germline ends. The CDR3 is made up of 14 amino acids. CDR3 in DNA: TGTGCCAGCAGTTTTCGGGGGGCTCTAAACGAGCAGTACTTC. It translates to CASSFRGALNEQYF.